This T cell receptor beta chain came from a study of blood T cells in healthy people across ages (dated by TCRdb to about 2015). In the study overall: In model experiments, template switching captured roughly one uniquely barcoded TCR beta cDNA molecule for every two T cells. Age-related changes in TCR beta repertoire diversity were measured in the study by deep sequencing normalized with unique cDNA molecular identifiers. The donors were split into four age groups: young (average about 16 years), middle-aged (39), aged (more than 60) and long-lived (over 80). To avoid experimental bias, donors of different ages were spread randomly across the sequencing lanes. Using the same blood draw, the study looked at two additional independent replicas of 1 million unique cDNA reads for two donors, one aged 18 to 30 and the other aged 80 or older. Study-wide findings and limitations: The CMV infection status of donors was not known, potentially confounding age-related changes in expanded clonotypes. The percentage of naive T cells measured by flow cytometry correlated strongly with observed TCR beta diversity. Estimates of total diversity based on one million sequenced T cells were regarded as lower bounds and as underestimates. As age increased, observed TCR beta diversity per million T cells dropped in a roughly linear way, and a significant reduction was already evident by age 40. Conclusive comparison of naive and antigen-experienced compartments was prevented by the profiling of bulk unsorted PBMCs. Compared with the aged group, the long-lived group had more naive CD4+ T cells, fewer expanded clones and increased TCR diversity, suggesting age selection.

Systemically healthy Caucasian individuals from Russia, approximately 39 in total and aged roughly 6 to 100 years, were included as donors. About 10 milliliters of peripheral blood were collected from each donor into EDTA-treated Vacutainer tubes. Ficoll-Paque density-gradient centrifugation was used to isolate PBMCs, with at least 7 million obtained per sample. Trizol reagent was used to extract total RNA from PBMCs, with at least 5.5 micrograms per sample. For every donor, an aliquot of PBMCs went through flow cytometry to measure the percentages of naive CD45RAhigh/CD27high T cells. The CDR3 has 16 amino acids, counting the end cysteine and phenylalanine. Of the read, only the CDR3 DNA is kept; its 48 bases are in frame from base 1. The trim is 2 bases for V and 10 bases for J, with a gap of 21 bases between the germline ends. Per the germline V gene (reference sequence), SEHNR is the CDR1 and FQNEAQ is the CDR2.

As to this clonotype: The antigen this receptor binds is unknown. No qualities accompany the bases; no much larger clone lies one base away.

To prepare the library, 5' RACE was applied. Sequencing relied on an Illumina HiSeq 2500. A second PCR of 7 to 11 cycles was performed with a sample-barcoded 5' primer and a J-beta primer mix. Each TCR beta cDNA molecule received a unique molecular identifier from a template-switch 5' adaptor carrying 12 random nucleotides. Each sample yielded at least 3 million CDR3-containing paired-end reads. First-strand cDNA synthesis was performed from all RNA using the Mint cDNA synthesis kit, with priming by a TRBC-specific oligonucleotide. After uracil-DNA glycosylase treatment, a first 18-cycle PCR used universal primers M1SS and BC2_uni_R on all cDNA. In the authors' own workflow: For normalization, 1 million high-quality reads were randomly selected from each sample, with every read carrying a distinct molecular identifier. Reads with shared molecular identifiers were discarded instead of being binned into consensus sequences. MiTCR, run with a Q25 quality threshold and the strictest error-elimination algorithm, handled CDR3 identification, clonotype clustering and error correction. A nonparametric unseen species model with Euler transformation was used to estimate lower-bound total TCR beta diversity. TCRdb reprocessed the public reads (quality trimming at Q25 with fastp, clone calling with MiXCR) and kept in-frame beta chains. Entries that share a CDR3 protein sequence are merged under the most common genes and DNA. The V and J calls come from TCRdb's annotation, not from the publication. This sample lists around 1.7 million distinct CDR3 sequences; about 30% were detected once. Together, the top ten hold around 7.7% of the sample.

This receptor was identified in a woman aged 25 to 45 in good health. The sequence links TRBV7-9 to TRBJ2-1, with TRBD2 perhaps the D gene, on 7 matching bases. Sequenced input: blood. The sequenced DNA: TGTGCCAGCAGCTTACACGCGGGGGCTAATTTGGTGGAGCAGTTCTTC. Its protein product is CASSLHAGANLVEQFF.